This T cell receptor beta chain derives from a study of T cell responses to AZD1222 COVID-19 vaccine (dated by TCRdb to about 2021). Regarding the complete study: TCR sequencing covered approximately 230 trial participants: 200 to 220 given two doses of AZD1222 and around 26 given two doses of MenACWY control vaccine. Trial participants were enrolled by age into subgroups of 18-55, 56-69 and 70-plus years, and 148, 28 and 57 TCR-sequenced participants, respectively, were included in these subgroups. Study-wide findings and limitations: The 56-69-year group was small, and its depth increase did not reach significance, likely because of low power. Reportedly, close to half of the unique spike-specific TCRs recognized epitopes lying outside the regions that are mutated in the B.1.351 and B.1.1.7 variants. After two AZD1222 doses, both the breadth and the depth of spike-specific TCRs were significantly higher than at day 0 and than in MenACWY recipients. Most participants were white British and females outnumbered males, and the authors suggested that clonal diversity may have been underestimated. No day 14 peak-response samples were available, so repertoires were characterized only after the peak T cell response. The whole spike protein was spanned by vaccine-associated CD4 TCRs, and dominant responses were seen in regions 160-218 and 743-854. Conclusions about previously exposed vaccinees are limited because only a handful of AZD1222 recipients were SARS-CoV-2 seropositive at baseline.

The CDR3 regions of human TCRbeta chains were analyzed by immunosequencing. The paper's data handling went like this. TCRs in the repertoires were matched against a reference library of SARS-CoV-2-specific TCRs that had been generated with the MIRA antigen-specificity platform. Breadth meant the fraction of unique TCRs that were SARS-CoV-2-associated, whereas depth meant the fraction of total T cells that were SARS-CoV-2-associated. Using the MIRA data, every spike-specific TCR was mapped to the spike region that the TCR reacted to and assigned to either a CD4 or a CD8 class. Log10-transformed breadth and depth values were compared by one-way ANOVA with Sidak's multiple comparisons tests. The table was pulled from immuneACCESS by TCRdb, which kept in-frame rearrangements only. Such tables lose some clones; where checked, under half of the loss comes from unresolved V genes, and the rest has no known cause. V and J calls and clone size are copied from that table; D and trimming were computed from the DNA. For this sample the table gives tens of thousands of clones, of which over 75% were detected only once. The top ten constitute about 3.5% of the sample.

On this clone itself: It has no known antigen specificity. There are no base qualities to consult, and no much larger clone falls within one base.

Sample time point, as interpreted from the label and publication: about 28 days (+/-7) after the second vaccine dose. AZD1222 recipients with second doses at about 4 weeks or about 12 weeks were pooled, because spike-specific TCR depth and breadth did not differ between schedules. Vaccinee samples came from UK trials COV001 and COV002, including a single-blind randomized controlled phase 2/3 trial of AZD1222 (ChAdOx1 nCoV-19) in healthy adults. For TCRbeta chain sequencing, PBMC samples from trial participants were taken at day 0 and at day 28 after the second dose. Trimming at the junction amounts to 0 bases on V and 4 bases on J, and the germline ends lie 13 bases apart. Including cysteine and phenylalanine, the CDR3 has 16 amino acids. Only CDR3 DNA is held: 48 bases, read in frame from base 1. CDR1 and CDR2 are read off the germline V gene as SGDLS and YYNGEE.

Specimen: peripheral blood, collected 28 days after the second AZD1222 dose. The receptor comes from an adult who received the AZD1222 COVID-19 vaccine. The chain uses TRBV9 and TRBJ2-2; the D segment could be TRBD2, given 5 matching bases. The base sequence is TGTGCCAGCAGCGTAGGGCCAGCGGACCTCACCGGGGAGCTGTTTTTT. It translates as CASSVGPADLTGELFF. With the rest looked up from the reference TRBV9 and TRBJ2-2 genes rather than sequenced, the full variable domain is DSGVTQTPKHLITATGQRVTLRCSPRSGDLSVYWYQQSLDQGLQFLIQYYNGEERAKGNILERFSAQQFPDLHSELNLSSLELGDSALYFCASSVGPADLTGELFFGEGSRLTVL.